These T cell receptor beta chains were read from a single sample in a study of cytomegalovirus exposure and HLA in healthy donors. This table comes from immunoSEQ multiplex PCR, and its TCRdb copy is limited to in-frame clones, with some not included. Among roughly 150,000 clones, 70% to 85% were seen once, and the ten largest hold about 6.4%. The sequenced sample consisted of PBMCs. The receptors here all came from a woman in her 50s in good health and CMV-seropositive. The CDR3 runs from the conserved cysteine through the conserved F or W. The order of the fields is clone size, J gene, D gene, V gene, CDR3 length, CDR3 DNA, CDR3 protein. The D gene is left open where the match is weak. Size tells how often a clone was seen (once, few, many) or the class of an expanded clone, and some rows leave it out.

clone size: -; J gene: TRBJ2-4; D gene: TRBD2; V gene: TRBV19; CDR3 length: 18; CDR3 DNA: TGTGCCAGTAGTATTACGGGTCTAGGACTAGCGGGGAAAAACATTCAGTACTTC; CDR3 protein: CASSITGLGLAGKNIQYF
clone size: -; J gene: TRBJ1-4; D gene: TRBD1; V gene: TRBV11-2; CDR3 length: 16; CDR3 DNA: TGTGCCAGCAGCTTAGATTTATGGCAGGGGGGAGAAAAACTGTTTTTT; CDR3 protein: CASSLDLWQGGEKLFF
clone size: -; J gene: TRBJ2-1; D gene: TRBD2; V gene: TRBV7-6; CDR3 length: 15; CDR3 DNA: TGTGCCAGCAGCTTCCTAGCGGGGGCTGGGGGTGAGCAGTTCTTC; CDR3 protein: CASSFLAGAGGEQFF
clone size: once; J gene: TRBJ2-3; D gene: -; V gene: TRBV5-6; CDR3 length: 17; CDR3 DNA: TGTGCCAGCAGCTTGGCCCCAGGTCCCACTTTCACAGATACGCAGTATTTT; CDR3 protein: CASSLAPGPTFTDTQYF
clone size: -; J gene: TRBJ1-2; D gene: -; V gene: TRBV6-1; CDR3 length: 14; CDR3 DNA: TGTGCCAGCAGTGAATTCCAGGGGAACTATGGCTACACCTTC; CDR3 protein: CASSEFQGNYGYTF
clone size: once; J gene: TRBJ2-1; D gene: -; V gene: TRBV5-6; CDR3 length: 13; CDR3 DNA: TGTGCCAGCAGCTTAAATACTAACGGTGAGCAGTTCTTC; CDR3 protein: CASSLNTNGEQFF
clone size: -; J gene: TRBJ1-1; D gene: TRBD1; V gene: TRBV2; CDR3 length: 14; CDR3 DNA: TGTGCCAGCAGGGAACAGGGGGCCTTCACTGAAGCTTTCTTT; CDR3 protein: CASREQGAFTEAFF
clone size: -; J gene: TRBJ1-1; D gene: -; V gene: TRBV2; CDR3 length: 12; CDR3 DNA: TGTGCCAGCAGTTCAGGGTTCACTGAAGCTTTCTTT; CDR3 protein: CASSSGFTEAFF
clone size: once; J gene: TRBJ1-2; D gene: -; V gene: TRBV6-1; CDR3 length: 14; CDR3 DNA: TGTGCCAGCACCCTAAGCCAGGATTACTATGGCTACACCTTC; CDR3 protein: CASTLSQDYYGYTF
clone size: -; J gene: TRBJ1-6; D gene: -; V gene: TRBV6-1; CDR3 length: 13; CDR3 DNA: TGTGCCAGCAGTCAAGACAGCTATTCACCCCTCCACTTT; CDR3 protein: CASSQDSYSPLHF
clone size: -; J gene: TRBJ2-3; D gene: -; V gene: TRBV27; CDR3 length: 15; CDR3 DNA: TGTTCCTCCTCCGCGGCGCGGTTCCCGATAGATACGCAGTATTTT; CDR3 protein: CSSSAARFPIDTQYF
clone size: -; J gene: TRBJ2-1; D gene: -; V gene: TRBV5-4; CDR3 length: 16; CDR3 DNA: TGTGCCAGCAGCCCAGTACCGGGGTGGGTGGGCAATGAGCAGTTCTTC; CDR3 protein: CASSPVPGWVGNEQFF
clone size: -; J gene: TRBJ1-5; D gene: TRBD1; V gene: TRBV23-1; CDR3 length: 17; CDR3 DNA: TGCGCCAGCAGTCAATATCAACCGGGACAGTCAGGTCAGCCCCAGCATTTT; CDR3 protein: CASSQYQPGQSGQPQHF
clone size: -; J gene: TRBJ1-2; D gene: TRBD1; V gene: TRBV6-5; CDR3 length: 15; CDR3 DNA: TGTGCCAGCAGTCCCACCCGGACAGGGGGCGCTGGCTACACCTTC; CDR3 protein: CASSPTRTGGAGYTF
clone size: -; J gene: TRBJ2-5; D gene: TRBD2; V gene: TRBV29-1; CDR3 length: 16; CDR3 DNA: TGCAGCGACTACGGACTAGCGGGGGGGCGGGGAGAGACCCAGTACTTC; CDR3 protein: CSDYGLAGGRGETQYF
clone size: -; J gene: TRBJ2-3; D gene: -; V gene: TRBV7-2; CDR3 length: 15; CDR3 DNA: TGTGCCAGCAGCCCAGGGATTCTAAGCACAGATACGCAGTATTTT; CDR3 protein: CASSPGILSTDTQYF
clone size: -; J gene: TRBJ2-3; D gene: TRBD2; V gene: TRBV2; CDR3 length: 15; CDR3 DNA: TGTGCCAGCAGTCGTAGCGGGGGGGTGACAGATACGCAGTATTTT; CDR3 protein: CASSRSGGVTDTQYF
clone size: -; J gene: TRBJ1-2; D gene: -; V gene: TRBV7-9; CDR3 length: 13; CDR3 DNA: TGTGCCAGCAGCCTCAGTGGAGGGTATGGCTACACCTTC; CDR3 protein: CASSLSGGYGYTF
clone size: -; J gene: TRBJ2-1; D gene: -; V gene: TRBV28; CDR3 length: 16; CDR3 DNA: TGTGCCAGCAGTCGCGAAAGAGGGGGCTCCTACAATGAGCAGTTCTTC; CDR3 protein: CASSRERGGSYNEQFF
clone size: once; J gene: TRBJ2-7; D gene: -; V gene: TRBV5-4; CDR3 length: 12; CDR3 DNA: TGTGCCAGCAGCTTGTACGGGGAAGGGCAGTACTTC; CDR3 protein: CASSLYGEGQYF
clone size: -; J gene: TRBJ1-3; D gene: -; V gene: TRBV14; CDR3 length: 12; CDR3 DNA: TGTGCCAGCAGCCTCGCGGGAAACACCATATATTTT; CDR3 protein: CASSLAGNTIYF
clone size: -; J gene: TRBJ1-2; D gene: -; V gene: TRBV29-1; CDR3 length: 13; CDR3 DNA: TGCAGCGCCGAGGAGAGGCAGGGGCCCTCCTACACCTTC; CDR3 protein: CSAEERQGPSYTF
clone size: -; J gene: TRBJ2-3; D gene: -; V gene: TRBV2; CDR3 length: 15; CDR3 DNA: TGTGCCAGCAGTGAATACAGCCGTAGCACAGATACGCAGTATTTT; CDR3 protein: CASSEYSRSTDTQYF
clone size: -; J gene: TRBJ2-3; D gene: TRBD2; V gene: TRBV9; CDR3 length: 16; CDR3 DNA: TGTGCCAGCAGCTCCGGACTAGCGGGCTTCACAGATACGCAGTATTTT; CDR3 protein: CASSSGLAGFTDTQYF
clone size: -; J gene: TRBJ1-5; D gene: -; V gene: TRBV19; CDR3 length: 15; CDR3 DNA: TGTGCCAGTAGCTCGATGGGGGGAAGCAATCAGCCCCAGCATTTT; CDR3 protein: CASSSMGGSNQPQHF
clone size: -; J gene: TRBJ2-7; D gene: TRBD2; V gene: TRBV9; CDR3 length: 15; CDR3 DNA: TGTGCCAGCAGCGTAGGGGAGGGAACACAGTACGAGCAGTACTTC; CDR3 protein: CASSVGEGTQYEQYF
clone size: -; J gene: TRBJ2-3; D gene: -; V gene: TRBV6-5; CDR3 length: 15; CDR3 DNA: TGTGCCAGCAGTTACCGGGGGTTCGGTACAGATACGCAGTATTTT; CDR3 protein: CASSYRGFGTDTQYF
clone size: -; J gene: TRBJ2-5; D gene: -; V gene: TRBV28; CDR3 length: 12; CDR3 DNA: TGTGCCAGCCGTAGCGCGGGGGAGACCCAGTACTTC; CDR3 protein: CASRSAGETQYF
clone size: -; J gene: TRBJ2-7; D gene: TRBD1; V gene: TRBV6-1; CDR3 length: 12; CDR3 DNA: TGTGCCAGCTACTTTCGGGACAGTCGGATCTTCTTC; CDR3 protein: CASYFRDSRIFF
clone size: once; J gene: TRBJ2-3; D gene: TRBD2; V gene: TRBV5-1; CDR3 length: 18; CDR3 DNA: TGCGCCAGCAGCACACCGGGACTAGCGGGGGGGCCGACAGATACGCAGTATTTT; CDR3 protein: CASSTPGLAGGPTDTQYF
clone size: once; J gene: TRBJ2-3; D gene: TRBD2; V gene: TRBV7-8; CDR3 length: 16; CDR3 DNA: TGTGCCAGCAGCATACTAGCGGGGGGGATCACAGATACGCAGTATTTT; CDR3 protein: CASSILAGGITDTQYF
clone size: -; J gene: TRBJ2-2; D gene: TRBD2; V gene: TRBV5-1; CDR3 length: 15; CDR3 DNA: TGCGCCAGCAGCGGTGGTAGCGGGGGCACCGGGGAGCTGTTTTTT; CDR3 protein: CASSGGSGGTGELFF
clone size: once; J gene: TRBJ2-7; D gene: -; V gene: TRBV6-1; CDR3 length: 12; CDR3 DNA: TGTGCCAGCAGACCAACAGTCTACGAGCAGTACTTC; CDR3 protein: CASRPTVYEQYF
clone size: -; J gene: TRBJ1-5; D gene: TRBD1; V gene: TRBV6-5; CDR3 length: 13; CDR3 DNA: TGTGCCAGTCAACAGGGGAGCAATCAGCCCCAGCATTTT; CDR3 protein: CASQQGSNQPQHF
clone size: -; J gene: TRBJ2-3; D gene: TRBD2; V gene: TRBV2; CDR3 length: 14; CDR3 DNA: TGTGCCGGAACACTAGCGGGGGAGACAGATACGCAGTATTTT; CDR3 protein: CAGTLAGETDTQYF
clone size: once; J gene: TRBJ2-7; D gene: -; V gene: TRBV7-6; CDR3 length: 15; CDR3 DNA: TGTGCCAGCAGCTTAGAAGGGGGAAACTCCTACGAGCAGTACTTC; CDR3 protein: CASSLEGGNSYEQYF
clone size: -; J gene: TRBJ2-7; D gene: TRBD1; V gene: TRBV29-1; CDR3 length: 13; CDR3 DNA: TGCAGCGTTGAAGAATGGGTGGGGACAGGGGAGATCTTC; CDR3 protein: CSVEEWVGTGEIF
clone size: -; J gene: TRBJ2-3; D gene: TRBD2; V gene: TRBV29-1; CDR3 length: 12; CDR3 DNA: TGCAGCGGGGCGGGGGGGCAAGATACGCAGTATTTT; CDR3 protein: CSGAGGQDTQYF
clone size: few; J gene: TRBJ1-3; D gene: TRBD1; V gene: TRBV30; CDR3 length: 16; CDR3 DNA: TGTGCCTGGAGTGAGCGACAGGGGATAGGCGGAAACACCATATATTTT; CDR3 protein: CAWSERQGIGGNTIYF
clone size: -; J gene: TRBJ1-2; D gene: -; V gene: TRBV6-5; CDR3 length: 13; CDR3 DNA: TGTGCCAGCAGTTACCGGGAGGGTTTAGGCTACACCTTC; CDR3 protein: CASSYREGLGYTF